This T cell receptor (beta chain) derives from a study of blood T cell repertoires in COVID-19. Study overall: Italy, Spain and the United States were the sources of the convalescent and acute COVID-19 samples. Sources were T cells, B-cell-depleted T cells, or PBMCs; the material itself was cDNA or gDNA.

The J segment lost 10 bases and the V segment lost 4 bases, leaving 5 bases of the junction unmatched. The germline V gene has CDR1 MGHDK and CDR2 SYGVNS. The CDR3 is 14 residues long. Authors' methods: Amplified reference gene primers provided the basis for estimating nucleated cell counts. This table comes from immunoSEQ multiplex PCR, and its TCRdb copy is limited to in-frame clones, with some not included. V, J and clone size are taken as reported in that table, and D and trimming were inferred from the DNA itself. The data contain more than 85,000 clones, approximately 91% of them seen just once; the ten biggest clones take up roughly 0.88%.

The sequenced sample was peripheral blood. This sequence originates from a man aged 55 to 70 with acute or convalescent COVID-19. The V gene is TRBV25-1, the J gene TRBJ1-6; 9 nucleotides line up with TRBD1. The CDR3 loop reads CASSATGGRSPLHF. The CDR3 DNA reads TGTGCCAGCAGTGCTACAGGGGGCAGATCACCCCTCCACTTT.